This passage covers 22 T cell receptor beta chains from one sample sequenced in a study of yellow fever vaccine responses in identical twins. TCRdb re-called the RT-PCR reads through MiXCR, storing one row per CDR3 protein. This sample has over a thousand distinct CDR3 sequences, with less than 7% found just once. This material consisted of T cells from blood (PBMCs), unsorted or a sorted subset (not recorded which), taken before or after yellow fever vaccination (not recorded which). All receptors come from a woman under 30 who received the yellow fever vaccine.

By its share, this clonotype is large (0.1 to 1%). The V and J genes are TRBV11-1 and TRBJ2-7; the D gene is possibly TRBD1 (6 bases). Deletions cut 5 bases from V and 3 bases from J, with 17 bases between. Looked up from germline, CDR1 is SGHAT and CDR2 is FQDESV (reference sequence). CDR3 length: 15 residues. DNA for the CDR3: TGTGCCAGCAGCACTCCCGGGACACCGTACTACGAGCAGTACTTC. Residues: CASSTPGTPYYEQYF.

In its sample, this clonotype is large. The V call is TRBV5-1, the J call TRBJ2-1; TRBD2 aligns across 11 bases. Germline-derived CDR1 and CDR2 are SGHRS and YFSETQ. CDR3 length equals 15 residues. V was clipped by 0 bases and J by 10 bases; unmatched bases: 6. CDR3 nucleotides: TGCGCCAGCAGCTTGGATGGTAGCGGGAGGGGAGAGCAGTTCTTC. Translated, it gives CASSLDGSGRGEQFF. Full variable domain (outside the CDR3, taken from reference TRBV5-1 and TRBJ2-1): KAGVTQTPRYLIKTRGQQVTLSCSPISGHRSVSWYQQTPGQGLQFLFEYFSETQRNKGNFPGRFSGRQFSNSRSEMNVSTLELGDSALYLCASSLDGSGRGEQFFGPGTRLTVL.

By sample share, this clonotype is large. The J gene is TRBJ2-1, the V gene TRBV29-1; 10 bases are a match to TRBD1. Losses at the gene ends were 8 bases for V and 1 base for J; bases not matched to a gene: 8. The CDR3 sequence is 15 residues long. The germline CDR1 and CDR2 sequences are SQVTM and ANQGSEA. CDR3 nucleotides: TGCAGCACCACCGGGACAGGGGTTTCCTACAATGAGCAGTTCTTC. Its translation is CSTTGTGVSYNEQFF.

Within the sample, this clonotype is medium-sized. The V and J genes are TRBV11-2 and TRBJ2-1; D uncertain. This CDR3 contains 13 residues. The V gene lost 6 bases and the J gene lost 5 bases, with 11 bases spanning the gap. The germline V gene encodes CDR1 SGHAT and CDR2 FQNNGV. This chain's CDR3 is CASSLSRNNEQFF. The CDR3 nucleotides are TGTGCCAGCAGTTTGTCCCGGAACAATGAGCAGTTCTTC.

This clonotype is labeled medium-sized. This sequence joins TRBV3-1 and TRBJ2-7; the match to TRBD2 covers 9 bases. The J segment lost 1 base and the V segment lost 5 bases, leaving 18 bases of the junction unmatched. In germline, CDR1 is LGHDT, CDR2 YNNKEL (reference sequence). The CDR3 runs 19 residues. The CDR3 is CASSSLVNTGGGGSYEQYF. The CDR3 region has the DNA TGTGCCAGCAGCTCCCTCGTTAACACCGGCGGGGGGGGATCCTACGAGCAGTACTTC.

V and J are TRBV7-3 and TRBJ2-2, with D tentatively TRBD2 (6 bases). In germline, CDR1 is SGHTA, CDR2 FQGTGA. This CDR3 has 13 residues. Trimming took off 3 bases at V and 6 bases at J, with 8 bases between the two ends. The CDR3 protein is CASSFTGAGELFF. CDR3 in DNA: TGTGCCAGCAGCTTCACGGGAGCCGGGGAGCTGTTTTTT.

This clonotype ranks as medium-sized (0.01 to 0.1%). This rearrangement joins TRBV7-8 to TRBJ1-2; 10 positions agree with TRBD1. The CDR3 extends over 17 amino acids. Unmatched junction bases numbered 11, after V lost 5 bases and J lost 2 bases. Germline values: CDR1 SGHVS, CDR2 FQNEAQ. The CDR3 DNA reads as TGTGCCAGCAGCCGAGATCGGACAGGGGGTGCAAACTATGGCTACACCTTC. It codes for CASSRDRTGGANYGYTF.

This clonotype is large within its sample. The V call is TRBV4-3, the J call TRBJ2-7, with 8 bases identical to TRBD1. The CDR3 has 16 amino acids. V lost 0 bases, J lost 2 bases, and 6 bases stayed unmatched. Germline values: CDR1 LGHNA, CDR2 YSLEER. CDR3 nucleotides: TGCGCCAGCAGCCAAGATCAAGGACAGGGAGCCTACGAGCAGTACTTC. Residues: CASSQDQGQGAYEQYF.

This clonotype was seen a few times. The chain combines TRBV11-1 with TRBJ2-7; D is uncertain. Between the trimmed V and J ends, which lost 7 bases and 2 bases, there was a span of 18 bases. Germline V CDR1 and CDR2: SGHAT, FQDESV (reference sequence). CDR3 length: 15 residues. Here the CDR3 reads CASNISPPPPYEQYF. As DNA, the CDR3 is TGTGCCAGCAACATTTCCCCACCCCCTCCCTACGAGCAGTACTTC.

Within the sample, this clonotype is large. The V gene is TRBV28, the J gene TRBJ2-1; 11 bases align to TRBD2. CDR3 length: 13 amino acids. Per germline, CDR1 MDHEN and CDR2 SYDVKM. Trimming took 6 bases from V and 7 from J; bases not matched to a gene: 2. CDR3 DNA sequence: TGTGCCAGCAGGGCTAGCGGGAGGAATGAGCAGTTCTTC. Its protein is CASRASGRNEQFF.

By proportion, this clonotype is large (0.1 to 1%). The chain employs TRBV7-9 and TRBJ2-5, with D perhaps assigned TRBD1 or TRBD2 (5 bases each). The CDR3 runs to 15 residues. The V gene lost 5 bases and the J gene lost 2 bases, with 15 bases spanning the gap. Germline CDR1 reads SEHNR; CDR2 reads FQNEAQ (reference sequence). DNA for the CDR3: TGTGCCAGCAGCCCCCCACTCGGGGCACAAGAGACCCAGTACTTC. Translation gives CASSPPLGAQETQYF.

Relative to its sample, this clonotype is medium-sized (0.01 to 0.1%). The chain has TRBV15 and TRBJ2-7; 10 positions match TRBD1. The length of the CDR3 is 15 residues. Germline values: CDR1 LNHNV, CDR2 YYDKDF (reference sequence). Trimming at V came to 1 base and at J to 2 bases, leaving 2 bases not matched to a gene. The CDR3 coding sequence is TGTGCCACCAGCAGAGCAGGACAGGGGGCCTACGAGCAGTACTTC. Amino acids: CATSRAGQGAYEQYF.

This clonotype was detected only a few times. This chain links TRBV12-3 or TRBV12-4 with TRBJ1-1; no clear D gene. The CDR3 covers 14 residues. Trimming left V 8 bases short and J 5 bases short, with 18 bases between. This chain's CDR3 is CASSFFGWGTEAFF. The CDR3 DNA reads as TGTGCCAGCTCGTTTTTCGGGTGGGGTACTGAAGCTTTCTTT.

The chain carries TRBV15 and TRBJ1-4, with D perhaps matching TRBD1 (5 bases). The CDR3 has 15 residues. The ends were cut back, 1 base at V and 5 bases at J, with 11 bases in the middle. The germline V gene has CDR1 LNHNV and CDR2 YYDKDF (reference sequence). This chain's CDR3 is CATSRVRRGNEKLFF. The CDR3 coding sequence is TGTGCCACCAGCAGAGTACGAAGGGGAAATGAAAAACTGTTTTTT. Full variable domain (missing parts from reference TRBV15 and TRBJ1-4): DAMVIQNPRYQVTQFGKPVTLSCSQTLNHNVMYWYQQKSSQAPKLLFHYYDKDFNNEADTPDNFQSRRPNTSFCFLDIRSPGLGDTAMYLCATSRVRRGNEKLFFGSGTQLSVL.

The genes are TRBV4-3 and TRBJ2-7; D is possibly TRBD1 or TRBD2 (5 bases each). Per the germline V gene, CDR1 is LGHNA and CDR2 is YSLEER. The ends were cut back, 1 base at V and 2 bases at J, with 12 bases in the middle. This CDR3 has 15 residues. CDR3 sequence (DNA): TGCGCCAGCAGCCAAGGTGACGGGGACGCCTACGAGCAGTACTTC. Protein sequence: CASSQGDGDAYEQYF.

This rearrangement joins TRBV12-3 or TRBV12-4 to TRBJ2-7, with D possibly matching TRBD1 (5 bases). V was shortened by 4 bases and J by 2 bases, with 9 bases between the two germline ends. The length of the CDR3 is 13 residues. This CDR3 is CASSSDSTYEQYF. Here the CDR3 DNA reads TGTGCCAGCAGTTCAGACAGCACCTACGAGCAGTACTTC.

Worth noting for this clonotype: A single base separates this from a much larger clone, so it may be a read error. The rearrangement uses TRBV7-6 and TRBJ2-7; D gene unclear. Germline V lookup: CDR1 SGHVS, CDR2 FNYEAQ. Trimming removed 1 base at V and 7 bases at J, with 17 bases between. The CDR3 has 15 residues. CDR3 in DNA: TGTGCCAGCAGCTTAGAGACATGGAAGAAAAGGGAGCAGTACTTC. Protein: CASSLETWKKREQYF.

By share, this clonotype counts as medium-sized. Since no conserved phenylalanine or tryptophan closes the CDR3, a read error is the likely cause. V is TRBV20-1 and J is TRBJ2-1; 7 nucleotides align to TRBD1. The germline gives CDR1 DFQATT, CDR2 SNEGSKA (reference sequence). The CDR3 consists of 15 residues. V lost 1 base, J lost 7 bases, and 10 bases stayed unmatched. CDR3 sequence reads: CSARVFDRVGNEQFS. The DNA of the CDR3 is TGCAGTGCTAGAGTTTTTGACAGGGTGGGAAATGAGCAGTTCTCC.

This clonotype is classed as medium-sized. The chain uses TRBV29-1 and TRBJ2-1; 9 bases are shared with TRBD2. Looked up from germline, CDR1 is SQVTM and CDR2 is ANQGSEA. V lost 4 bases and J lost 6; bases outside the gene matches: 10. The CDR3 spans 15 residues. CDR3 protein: CSVAHVAGVVNEQFF. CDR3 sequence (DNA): TGCAGCGTTGCCCACGTAGCGGGAGTTGTCAATGAGCAGTTCTTC.

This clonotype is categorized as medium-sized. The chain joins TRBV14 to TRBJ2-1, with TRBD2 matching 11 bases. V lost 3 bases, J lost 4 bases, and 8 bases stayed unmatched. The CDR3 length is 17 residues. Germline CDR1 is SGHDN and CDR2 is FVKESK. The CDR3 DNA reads TGTGCCAGCAGCCAGCTCCTAGCGGGGGGCAAATACAATGAGCAGTTCTTC. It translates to CASSQLLAGGKYNEQFF.

The DNA for the CDR3 is TGTGCCAGCAGCCGGTCCCTGGGGGAGCAGTTCTTC. Translating it yields CASSRSLGEQFF. The V gene is TRBV7-9, the J gene TRBJ2-1; D unclear. Between the trimmed V and J ends, which lost 5 bases and 10 bases, there was a span of 12 bases. The germline gives CDR1 SEHNR, CDR2 FQNEAQ (reference sequence). The CDR3 length is 12 residues.

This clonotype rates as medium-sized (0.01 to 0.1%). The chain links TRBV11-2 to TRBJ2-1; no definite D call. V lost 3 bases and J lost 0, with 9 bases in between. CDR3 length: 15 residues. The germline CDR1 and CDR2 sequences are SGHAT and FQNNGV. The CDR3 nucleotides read TGTGCCAGCAGCTTCATAACTAACTCCTACAATGAGCAGTTCTTC. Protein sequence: CASSFITNSYNEQFF.